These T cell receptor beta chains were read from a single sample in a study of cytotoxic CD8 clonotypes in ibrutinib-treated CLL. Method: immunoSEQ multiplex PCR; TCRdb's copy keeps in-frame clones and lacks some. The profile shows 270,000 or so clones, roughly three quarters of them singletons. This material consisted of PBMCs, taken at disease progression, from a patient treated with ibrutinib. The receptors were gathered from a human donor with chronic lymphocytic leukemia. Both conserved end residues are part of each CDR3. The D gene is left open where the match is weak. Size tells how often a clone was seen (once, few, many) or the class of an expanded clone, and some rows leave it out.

CDR3 protein: CASSRRGGQPSSPLHF
CDR3 DNA: TGTGCCAGCAGCCGGCGGGGGGGGCAGCCTAGTTCACCCCTCCACTTT
V gene: TRBV7-8
J gene: TRBJ1-6
clone size: -
D gene: -

CDR3 protein: CASSLPRGGAMFF
CDR3 DNA: TGTGCCAGCAGCTTACCCCGGGGGGGGGCAATGTTCTTC
V gene: TRBV7-6
J gene: TRBJ2-1
clone size: few
D gene: TRBD2

CDR3 protein: CASSVGTGGYTF
CDR3 DNA: TGCGCCAGCAGCGTCGGGACAGGGGGCTACACCTTC
V gene: TRBV5-1
J gene: TRBJ1-2
clone size: -
D gene: TRBD1

CDR3 protein: CASSFGPLSYEQYF
CDR3 DNA: TGTGCCAGCAGCTTTGGACCGCTGTCCTACGAGCAGTACTTC
V gene: TRBV7-6
J gene: TRBJ2-7
clone size: many
D gene: -

CDR3 protein: CASSYWSRSSYEQYF
CDR3 DNA: TGTGCCAGCAGTTATTGGTCGAGGAGCTCCTACGAGCAGTACTTC
V gene: TRBV6-6
J gene: TRBJ2-7
clone size: -
D gene: -

CDR3 protein: CASSLWADRGKETQYF
CDR3 DNA: TGTGCCAGCAGTTTATGGGCGGACAGGGGAAAAGAGACCCAGTACTTC
V gene: TRBV28
J gene: TRBJ2-5
clone size: -
D gene: TRBD1

CDR3 protein: CASSSTSGAQETQYF
CDR3 DNA: TGTGCCAGCAGCTCTACTAGCGGGGCACAAGAGACCCAGTACTTC
V gene: TRBV6-6
J gene: TRBJ2-5
clone size: once
D gene: TRBD2

CDR3 protein: CASSVAERGGRYIGQPQHF
CDR3 DNA: TGTGCCAGCAGCGTAGCGGAAAGAGGGGGCAGGTATATCGGGCAGCCCCAGCATTTT
V gene: TRBV9
J gene: TRBJ1-5
clone size: -
D gene: TRBD1

CDR3 protein: CSVVGNYEQYF
CDR3 DNA: TGCAGCGTTGTCGGGAACTACGAGCAGTACTTC
V gene: TRBV29-1
J gene: TRBJ2-7
clone size: few
D gene: -

CDR3 protein: CASSPGDSGNTIYF
CDR3 DNA: TGTGCCAGCTCACCAGGGGACTCTGGAAACACCATATATTTT
V gene: TRBV18
J gene: TRBJ1-3
clone size: -
D gene: -

CDR3 protein: CASSRDVDEQYF
CDR3 DNA: TGCGCCAGCAGTAGGGATGTGGACGAGCAGTACTTC
V gene: TRBV5-1
J gene: TRBJ2-7
clone size: few
D gene: -

CDR3 protein: CASSQGAGDRAYEQYF
CDR3 DNA: TGCGCCAGCAGCCAAGGGGCCGGGGACAGAGCCTACGAGCAGTACTTC
V gene: TRBV4-3
J gene: TRBJ2-7
clone size: -
D gene: TRBD1